This T cell receptor (beta chain) stems from a study of blood T cells in healthy people across ages. Aged about 6 to 95, donors were systemically healthy Caucasians from Russia. In each sample, at least 7 million PBMCs were isolated. Each sample yielded at least 5 micrograms of PBMC total RNA. Note on this clonotype: Antigen: not known.

Germline CDR1 GTSNPN, CDR2 SVGIG (reference sequence). Trimming cost V 3 bases and J 0 bases, with 9 bases left between them. This CDR3 has 14 residues. Broader study findings: Investigators treated diversity estimates from one million T cells as underestimates.

Using a J-beta primer mix together with a sample-barcoded 5' primer, a second PCR was run for roughly 6 to 11 cycles. Via MiXCR, TCRdb re-called the 5' RACE reads, giving one row per CDR3 protein. The repertoire holds around 800,000 distinct CDR3 sequences, around 43% seen once, with about 21% in the top ten. This sequence originates from a man in his 60s in good health. V usage is TRBV30 and J usage is TRBJ1-3, with D maybe TRBD1 (6 bases). The sample consisted of blood. In DNA form, the CDR3 reads TGTGCCTGGAGGAAACAGGGCTCTGGAAACACCATATATTTT. This translates into CAWRKQGSGNTIYF.